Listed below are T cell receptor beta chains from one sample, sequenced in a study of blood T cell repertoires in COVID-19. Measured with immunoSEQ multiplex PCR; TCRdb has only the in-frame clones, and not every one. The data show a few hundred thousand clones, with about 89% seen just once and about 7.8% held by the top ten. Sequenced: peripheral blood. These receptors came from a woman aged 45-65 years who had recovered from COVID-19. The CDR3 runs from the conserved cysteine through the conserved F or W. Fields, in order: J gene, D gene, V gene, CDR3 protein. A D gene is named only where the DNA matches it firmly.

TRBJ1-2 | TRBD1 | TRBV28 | CASSLSGTGTYGYTF
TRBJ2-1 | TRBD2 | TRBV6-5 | CASSYWTSGYNEQFF
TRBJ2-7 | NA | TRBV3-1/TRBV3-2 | CASSQDRDWYEQYF
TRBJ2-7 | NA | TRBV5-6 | CASSSGTSYEQYF
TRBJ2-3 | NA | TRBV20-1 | CSASRDTQYF
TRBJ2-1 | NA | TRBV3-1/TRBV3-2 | CASSQVYKRGHNEQFF
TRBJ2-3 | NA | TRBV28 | CASSPHSGQYF
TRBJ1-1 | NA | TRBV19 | CASSIDRVVYTEAFF
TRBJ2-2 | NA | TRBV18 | CASSPGTFLATGELFF
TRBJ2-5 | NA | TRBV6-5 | CASREGETQYF
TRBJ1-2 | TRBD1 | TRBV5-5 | CASSFGQGVVYGYTF
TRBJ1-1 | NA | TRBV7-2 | CASSLQMNTEAFF
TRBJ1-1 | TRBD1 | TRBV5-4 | CASSLTPGQGLIEAFF
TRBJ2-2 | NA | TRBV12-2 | CASRLAPGLAGELFF
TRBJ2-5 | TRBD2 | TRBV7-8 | CASSVSSGTQETQYF
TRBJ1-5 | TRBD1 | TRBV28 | CASVPQGGSQPQHF
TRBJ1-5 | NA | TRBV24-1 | CATKQGPNQPQHF
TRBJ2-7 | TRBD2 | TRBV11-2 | CASSLNGGALGEQYF
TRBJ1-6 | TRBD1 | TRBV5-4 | CASSLGQAFNSPLHF
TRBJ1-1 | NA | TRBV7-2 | CASSLPGLGRSLNTEAFF
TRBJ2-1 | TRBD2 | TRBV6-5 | CASRKRGTLNEQFF
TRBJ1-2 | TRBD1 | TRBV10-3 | CAIHKDRGGLGYTF
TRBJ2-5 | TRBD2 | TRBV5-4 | CASSLVAGEGETQYF
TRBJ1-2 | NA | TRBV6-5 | CASSLTLRGTSGGYTF
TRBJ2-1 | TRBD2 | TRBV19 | CASSIGSSGANEQFF
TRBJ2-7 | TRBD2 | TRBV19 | CASSRGGLAGYYEQYF
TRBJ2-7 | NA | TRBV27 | CASSGGSSRYEQYF
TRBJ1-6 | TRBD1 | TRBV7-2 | CASSPQQGSSPLHF
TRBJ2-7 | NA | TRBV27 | CASSSLLGEQYF
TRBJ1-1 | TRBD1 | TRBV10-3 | CAISPGQTYTEAFF
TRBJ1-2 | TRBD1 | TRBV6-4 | CASSTKQGSRDGYTF
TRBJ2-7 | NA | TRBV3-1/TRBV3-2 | CASSPAGWGSYEQYF
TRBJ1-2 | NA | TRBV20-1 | CSARAGTF
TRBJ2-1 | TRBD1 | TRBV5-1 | CASRITGGAEQFF
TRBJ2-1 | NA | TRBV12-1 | CASSLRPRVNEQFF
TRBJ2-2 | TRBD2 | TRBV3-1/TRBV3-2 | CASSQEGLVGGELFF
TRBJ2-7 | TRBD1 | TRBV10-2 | CASMYRGSYEQYF
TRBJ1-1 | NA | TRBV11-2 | CASSLVRGEAFF
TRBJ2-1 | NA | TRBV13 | CASSINPLGNEQFF
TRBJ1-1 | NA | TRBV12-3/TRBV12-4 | CASTADRNTEAFF
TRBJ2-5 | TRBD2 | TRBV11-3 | CASSLGPSGRAEETQYF
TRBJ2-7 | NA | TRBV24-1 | CATSEHNLPVQYF
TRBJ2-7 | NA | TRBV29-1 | CSVGGILIYEQYF
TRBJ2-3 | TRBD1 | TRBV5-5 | CASSPRFQGETSTDTQYF
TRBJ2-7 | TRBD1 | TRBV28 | CASRPQDRVSEQYF
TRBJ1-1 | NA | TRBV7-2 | CATKPTNAGNTEAFF
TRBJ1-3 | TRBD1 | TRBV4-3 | CASSQDTGVAGNTIYF
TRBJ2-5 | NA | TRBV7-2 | CASSLRPGETQYF
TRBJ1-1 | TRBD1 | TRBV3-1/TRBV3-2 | CASSPGQVTNTEAFF
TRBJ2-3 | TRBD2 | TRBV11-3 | CASSSRTSGGEDTQYF
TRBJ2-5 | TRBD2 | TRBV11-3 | CASANRTSGQETQYF
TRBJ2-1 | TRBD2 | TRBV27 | CASSFGLAGGPGYNEQFF
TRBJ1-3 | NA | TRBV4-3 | CASSQDLRSGNTIYF
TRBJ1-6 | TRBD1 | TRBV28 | CASRTGNNSPLHF
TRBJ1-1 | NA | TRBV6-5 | CASKESGLPSAFF
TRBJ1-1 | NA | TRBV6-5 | CASGLPGVGEPEAFF
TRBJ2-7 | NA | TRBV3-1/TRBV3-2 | CASSQFSDSAYEQYF
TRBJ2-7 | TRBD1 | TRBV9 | CASSEGDSSYEQYF
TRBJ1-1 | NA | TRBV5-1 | CASSPGTRGTEAFF
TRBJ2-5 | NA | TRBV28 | CASSITSSETQYF